A selection of T cell receptor beta chains follows, all from one sample in a study of Graves' ophthalmopathy and Graves' hyperthyroidism. MiXCR, run by TCRdb on the multiplex PCR reads, gives a single entry per CDR3 protein. This sample carries a few hundred thousand distinct CDR3 sequences, 15% of them seen once, and the ten largest clones take approximately 7%. The sequenced material came from peripheral blood. The receptors were gathered from a woman aged 18-30 years with stable Graves' hyperthyroidism. The conserved cysteine and the conserved F or W are not part of the CDR3 here. The D gene is left open where the match is weak.

j_gene | v_gene | d_gene | CDR3aa
TRBJ1-6 | TRBV6-1 | NA | ASRDATGQYNSPLH
TRBJ1-1 | TRBV7-8 | NA | ASSLDPMNTEAF
TRBJ1-2 | TRBV24-1 | TRBD1 | ATSHRTGTDFYGYT
TRBJ2-7 | TRBV19 | TRBD1 | ASSTGQGPHEQY
TRBJ1-6 | TRBV12-3/TRBV12-4 | TRBD1 | ASSFKTGRNSPLH
TRBJ1-1 | TRBV11-2 | NA | ASSLDHAQGKAF
TRBJ2-7 | TRBV19 | TRBD1 | ASSIRQGEQY
TRBJ2-5 | TRBV29-1 | TRBD1 | SVGTGGSRETQY
TRBJ1-6 | TRBV11-2 | NA | ASSLENREYNSPLH
TRBJ2-7 | TRBV14 | TRBD2 | ASSHGLAGTYEQY
TRBJ1-1 | TRBV5-1 | NA | ASSRDGGTEAF
TRBJ2-5 | TRBV15 | NA | ATSRDVRYQETQY
TRBJ1-6 | TRBV6-2/TRBV6-3 | NA | ASSQGGGAYNSPLH
TRBJ2-5 | TRBV10-3 | TRBD2 | AISETAGGLQETQY
TRBJ1-1 | TRBV19 | NA | ASSIPQGAEAF
TRBJ1-2 | TRBV11-2 | TRBD1 | ASSGRQGHT
TRBJ2-7 | TRBV12-3/TRBV12-4 | NA | ASSLNWEQY